This T cell receptor (beta chain) comes out of a study of identical twins. General study findings and limits: In zero-insertion analyses, partial confounding could arise from invariant MAIT and iNKT cells. Reduced insertions were recorded for abundant cord blood beta clonotypes, with no such pattern in memory repertoires.

This clonotype came up a few times. What it binds is not known. The CDR3 runs 12 residues. Deletions cut 5 bases from V and 9 bases from J, with 11 bases between. Germline loops: CDR1 MNHEY, CDR2 SVGAGI. Each CDR3 protein is one row after TCRdb ran MiXCR on the 5' RACE reads. The data contain about 530,000 distinct CDR3 sequences, around 24% of them singletons. These sequences were also reported in another study, on yellow fever vaccine responses in identical twins.

The J gene is TRBJ2-1, the V gene TRBV6-5; no reliable D call. Sample: CD4+ T cells sorted from blood. This clonotype was obtained from a woman in her late teens or twenties in good health. The CDR3 bases are TGTGCCAGCAGTGGATGGGGTGGTGAGCAGTTCTTC. Protein product: CASSGWGGEQFF.